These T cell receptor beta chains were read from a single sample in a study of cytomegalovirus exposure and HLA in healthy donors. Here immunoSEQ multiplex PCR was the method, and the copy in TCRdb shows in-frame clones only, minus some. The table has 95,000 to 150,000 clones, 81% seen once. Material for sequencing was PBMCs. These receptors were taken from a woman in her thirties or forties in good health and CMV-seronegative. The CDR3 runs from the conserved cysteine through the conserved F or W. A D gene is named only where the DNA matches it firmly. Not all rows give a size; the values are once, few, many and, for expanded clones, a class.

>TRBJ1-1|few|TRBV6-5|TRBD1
TGTGCCAGCCGTGGTCGGGACAGTGAAGCTTTCTTT
CASRGRDSEAFF
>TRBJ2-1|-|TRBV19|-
TGTGCCAGTAGTGCGGGGAGTATCAGGGATGAGCAGTTCTTC
CASSAGSIRDEQFF
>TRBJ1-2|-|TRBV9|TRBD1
TGTGCCAGCAGCTCGAGGGGACAGGGATGGTACGTAACGGTCCGTGGCTACACCTTC
CASSSRGQGWYVTVRGYTF
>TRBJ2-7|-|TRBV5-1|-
TGCGCCAGCAGCCCCCCCGGAGGCGGCACCTACGAGCAGTACTTC
CASSPPGGGTYEQYF
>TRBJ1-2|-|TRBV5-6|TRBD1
TGTGCCAGCAGCTTGGTAGCAGGGGGCAGCTATGGCTACACCTTC
CASSLVAGGSYGYTF
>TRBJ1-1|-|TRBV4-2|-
TGTGCCAGCAGCCAAGGGTGGGCCACTGAAGCTTTCTTT
CASSQGWATEAFF
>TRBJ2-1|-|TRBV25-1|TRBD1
TGTGCCAGCAGTGAAAGAGGGAAGGGGGCATACAATGAGCAGTTCTTC
CASSERGKGAYNEQFF
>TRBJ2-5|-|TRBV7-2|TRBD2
TGTGCCAGCAGCCCCCGGGCGGGAGGGCCATGGGAGGAGACCCAGTACTTC
CASSPRAGGPWEETQYF
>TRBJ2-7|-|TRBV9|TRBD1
TGTGCCAGCAGACCTACCAGGGACAGCCACGAGCAGTACTTC
CASRPTRDSHEQYF
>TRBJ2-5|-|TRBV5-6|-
TGTGCCAGCAGCTCAGGCGGGCGGGCTGAGACCCAGTACTTC
CASSSGGRAETQYF
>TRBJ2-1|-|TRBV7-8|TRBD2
TGTGCCAGCAGCTTACCCGGCTCGGGTTGGCGGGAGGGGGACTTCAATGAGCAGTTCTTC
CASSLPGSGWREGDFNEQFF
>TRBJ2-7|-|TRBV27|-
TGTGCCAGCAGTATCCGGTTGGAGCGCGAGCAGTACTTC
CASSIRLEREQYF
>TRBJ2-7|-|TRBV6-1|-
TGTGCCAGCAGTGAGGCCCGGGTTACTCGCTACGAGCAGTACTTC
CASSEARVTRYEQYF
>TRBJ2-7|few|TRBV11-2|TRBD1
TGTGCCAGCAGCTTCCCTGGACAGGGGGACTACGAGCAGTACTTC
CASSFPGQGDYEQYF
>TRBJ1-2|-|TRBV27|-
TGTGCCAGCAGCCGACGACAGGACTATGGCTACACCTTC
CASSRRQDYGYTF
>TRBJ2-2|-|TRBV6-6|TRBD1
TGTGCCAGCAGTTACTTGGGACAGGGTCGATCCGGGGAGCTGTTTTTT
CASSYLGQGRSGELFF
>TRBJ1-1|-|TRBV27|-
TGTGCCAGCACACCGGGATTGGGAACTACTGAAGCTTTCTTT
CASTPGLGTTEAFF
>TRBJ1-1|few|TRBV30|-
TGTGCCTGGAGAGCAGACAAGACTAATGAAGCTTTCTTT
CAWRADKTNEAFF
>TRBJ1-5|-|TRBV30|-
TGTGCCTGGAATCGGGATAGCAATCAGCCCCAGCATTTT
CAWNRDSNQPQHF
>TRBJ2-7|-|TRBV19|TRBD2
TGTGCCAGTAGCCCCCACGAGGGAGGGACCTCCTACGAGCAGTACTTC
CASSPHEGGTSYEQYF
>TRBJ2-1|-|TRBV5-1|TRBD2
TGCGCCAGCAGGTCGACTAGCGGGAGCTACAATGAGCAGTTCTTC
CASRSTSGSYNEQFF
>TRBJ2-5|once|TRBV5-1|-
TGCGCCAGCAGCTGGAGGACTGGGCGTGAGACCCAGTACTTC
CASSWRTGRETQYF
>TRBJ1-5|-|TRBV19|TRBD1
TGTGCCAGTAGCCCGTCTGACAGGGGTTATAGCAATCAGCCCCAGCATTTT
CASSPSDRGYSNQPQHF
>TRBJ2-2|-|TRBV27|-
TGTGCCAGCAGTAGGACGGGGGAGGGGGAGCTGTTTTTT
CASSRTGEGELFF
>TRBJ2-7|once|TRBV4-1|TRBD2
TGCGCCAGCAGCCAATCCCCACGGCTAGCGGGTGCCTACGAGCAGTACTTC
CASSQSPRLAGAYEQYF
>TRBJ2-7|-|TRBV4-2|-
TGTGCCAGCAGCCGAGATATGAGCTTCGATTTCTCCTACGAGCAGTACTTC
CASSRDMSFDFSYEQYF
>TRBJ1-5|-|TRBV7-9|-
TGTGCCAGCAGCTCACAGGGCAATCAGCCCCAGCATTTT
CASSSQGNQPQHF
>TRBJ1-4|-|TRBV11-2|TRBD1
TGTGCCAGCAGCCCCGGCCCGGACAGGGCGCGAGATGAAAAACTGTTTTTT
CASSPGPDRARDEKLFF
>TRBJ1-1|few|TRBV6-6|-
TGTGCCAGCAGTTACCTGCAGGGGAATTCTTTCTTT
CASSYLQGNSFF
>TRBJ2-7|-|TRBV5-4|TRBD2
TGTGCCAGCAGCTCGTACCAGGGACTAGCGGGAAGAGATGACGAGCAGTACTTC
CASSSYQGLAGRDDEQYF
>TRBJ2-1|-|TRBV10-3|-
TGTGCCATCTCGCCTGAGACATTCAGATATGAGCAGTTCTTC
CAISPETFRYEQFF
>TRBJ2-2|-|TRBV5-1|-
TGCGCCAGCAGGAGCACCGGGGAGCTGTTTTTT
CASRSTGELFF